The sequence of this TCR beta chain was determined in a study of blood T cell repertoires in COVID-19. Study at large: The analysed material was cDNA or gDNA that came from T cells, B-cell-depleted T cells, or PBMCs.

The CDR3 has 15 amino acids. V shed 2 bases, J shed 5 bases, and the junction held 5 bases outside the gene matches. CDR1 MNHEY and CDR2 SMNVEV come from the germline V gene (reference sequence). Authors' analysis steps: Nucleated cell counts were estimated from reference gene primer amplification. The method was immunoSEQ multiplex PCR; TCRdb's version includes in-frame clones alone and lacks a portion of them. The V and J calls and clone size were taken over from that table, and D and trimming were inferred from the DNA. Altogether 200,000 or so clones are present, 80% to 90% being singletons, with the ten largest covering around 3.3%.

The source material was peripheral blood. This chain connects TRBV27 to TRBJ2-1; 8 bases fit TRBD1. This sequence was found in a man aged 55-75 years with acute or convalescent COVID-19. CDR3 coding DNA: TGTGCCAGCAGTTTACCCGGACAGGGTCACAATGAGCAGTTCTTC. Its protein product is CASSLPGQGHNEQFF.